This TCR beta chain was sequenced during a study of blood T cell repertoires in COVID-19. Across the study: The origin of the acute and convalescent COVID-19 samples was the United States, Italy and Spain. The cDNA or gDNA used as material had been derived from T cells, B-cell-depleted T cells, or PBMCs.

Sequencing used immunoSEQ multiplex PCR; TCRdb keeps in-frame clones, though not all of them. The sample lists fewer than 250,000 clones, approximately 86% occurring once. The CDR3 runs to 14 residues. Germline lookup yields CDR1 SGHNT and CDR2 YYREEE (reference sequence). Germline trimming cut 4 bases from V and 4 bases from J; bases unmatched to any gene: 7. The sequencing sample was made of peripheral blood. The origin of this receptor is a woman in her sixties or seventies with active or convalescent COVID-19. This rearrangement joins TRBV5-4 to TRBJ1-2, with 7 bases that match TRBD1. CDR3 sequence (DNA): TGTGCCAGCAGCCGGGACAGTCAATCCTATGGCTACACCTTC. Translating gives CASSRDSQSYGYTF.